One and the same sample provided the 31 T cell receptor beta chains below, sequenced in a study of cytomegalovirus exposure and HLA in healthy donors. The PCR contained 60 Vbeta and 13 Jbeta primers. Method: immunoSEQ multiplex PCR; TCRdb's copy keeps in-frame clones and lacks some. The profile shows more than 95,000 clones, about 80% of them singletons. Sequencing was performed on PBMCs. The receptors stem from a man aged 50 to 59 in good health and CMV-seropositive.

This chain links TRBV30 with TRBJ2-2, with 8 nucleotides matching TRBD1. CDR1 GTSNPN and CDR2 SVGIG come from the germline V gene (reference sequence). Trimming removed 3 bases from V and 4 bases from J; junction bases left unmatched: 4. CDR3 length equals 14 residues. CDR3 sequence reads: CAWRTTGVTGELFF. CDR3 nucleotide sequence: TGTGCCTGGAGAACGACAGGGGTCACCGGGGAGCTGTTTTTT.

This clone has only one observation. The gene calls are TRBV6-1 and TRBJ2-3, with TRBD2 matching over 9 bases. Germline CDR1 and CDR2: MNHNS and SASEGT. The CDR3 contains 15 residues. The junction had 5 bases not matched to a gene; V was cut back by 1 base and J by 6 bases. The CDR3 DNA reads TGTGCCAGCAGTGAAGGCGGGGGGGGAGGGGATACGCAGTATTTT. Encoded protein: CASSEGGGGGDTQYF.

The rearrangement joins TRBV5-6 to TRBJ1-4, with TRBD1 as a possible D gene (5 bases). The CDR3 spans 15 residues. Germline lookup yields CDR1 SGHDT and CDR2 YYEEEE. V was clipped by 4 bases and J by 2 bases, with 12 bases between them. Written as DNA, the CDR3 is TGTGCCAGCAGCGCTCGGACACCGACTAATGAAAAACTGTTTTTT. It translates to CASSARTPTNEKLFF. Full variable domain (outside the CDR3, taken from reference TRBV5-6 and TRBJ1-4): DAGVTQSPTHLIKTRGQQVTLRCSPKSGHDTVSWYQQALGQGPQFIFQYYEEEERQRGNFPDRFSGHQFPNYSSELNVNALLLGDSALYLCASSARTPTNEKLFFGSGTQLSVL.

The chain employs TRBV7-2 and TRBJ2-5; perhaps TRBD1 as D (6 bases). Germline CDR1 is SGHTA and CDR2 is FQGNSA. V was clipped by 4 bases and J by 5 bases, with 17 bases between them. The CDR3 runs 15 residues. The DNA of the CDR3 is TGTGCCAGCAGCTCACCCATGGGGGCGTTGGAGACCCAGTACTTC. It codes for CASSSPMGALETQYF.

The chain employs TRBV30 and TRBJ1-4; the match to TRBD1 covers 11 bases. The V and J ends lost 0 bases and 5 bases, in that order; junction bases with no gene match: 2. This CDR3 region has 15 residues. Germline lookup yields CDR1 GTSNPN and CDR2 SVGIG (reference sequence). The CDR3 bases are TGTGCCTGGAGTGTAGGACAGGGGGCGAATGAAAAACTGTTTTTT. It is translated as CAWSVGQGANEKLFF.

The chain carries TRBV30 and TRBJ2-7; 9 bases align to TRBD1. The CDR3 is made up of 17 amino acids. V shed 1 base and J 2 bases; nucleotides not matched to a gene: 12. Germline V gene sequence: CDR1 GTSNPN, CDR2 SVGIG (reference sequence). The CDR3 loop reads CAWSAPPGTGIAYEQYF. CDR3 nucleotides: TGTGCCTGGAGTGCCCCTCCCGGGACAGGGATCGCCTACGAGCAGTACTTC.

V gene TRBV10-1 combines with J gene TRBJ2-3; D gene unclear. Germline V gene lookup returns CDR1 WNHNN and CDR2 SYGVQD (reference sequence). Between the trimmed V and J ends, which lost 0 bases and 8 bases, there was a span of 6 bases. The CDR3 totals 12 residues. Here the CDR3 DNA reads TGCGCCAGCAGTGAGTCGGCGGCTACGCAGTATTTT. This translates into CASSESAATQYF.

The chain employs TRBV11-2 and TRBJ1-2; possibly TRBD1 for D (6 bases). Trimming left V 1 base short and J 7 bases short, with 10 bases between. Germline V gives CDR1 SGHAT, CDR2 FQNNGV. This CDR3 is built from 13 residues. The CDR3 loop reads CASSLGQGTGYTF. The CDR3 DNA sequence: TGTGCCAGCAGCTTAGGTCAGGGGACTGGCTACACCTTC.

The gene calls are TRBV7-2 and TRBJ1-4; tentatively, D is TRBD1 (6 bases). With 5 bases removed from V and 3 bases from J, the gap between germline ends came to 13 bases. This CDR3 is 15 amino acids long. Per the germline V gene, CDR1 is SGHTA and CDR2 is FQGNSA. CDR3 in amino acids: CASSPGGLPNEKLFF. In DNA form, the CDR3 reads TGTGCCAGCAGCCCCGGGGGGCTTCCTAATGAAAAACTGTTTTTT.

The chain uses TRBV21-1 and TRBJ1-1; the table gives TRBD1 as D, unverified against the DNA. TRBV21-1 constitutes a pseudogene. The CDR3 consists of 12 residues. CDR3 amino acids: CASRPGGPEAFF. In DNA, the CDR3 is TGTGCCAGCAGGCCAGGGGGACCCGAAGCTTTCTTT.

V is TRBV7-6 and J is TRBJ2-1; 7 bases are a match to TRBD2. V shed 5 bases, J shed 5 bases, and the junction held 9 bases outside the gene matches. The V gene's germline CDR1 is SGHVS and CDR2 FNYEAQ. CDR3 length: 15 amino acids. CDR3 loop: CASSPMASGHNEQFF. DNA of the CDR3: TGTGCCAGCAGCCCGATGGCTAGCGGCCACAATGAGCAGTTCTTC.

The V and J genes are TRBV7-9 and TRBJ1-1; 8 bases agree with TRBD1. CDR3 length: 15 residues. Trimming at V came to 6 bases and at J to 5 bases, leaving 11 bases not matched to a gene. The V gene's germline CDR1 is SEHNR and CDR2 FQNEAQ (reference sequence). The CDR3 DNA reads as TGTGCCAGCAGTATCCAGGGGGCATTTCTGACTGAAGCTTTCTTT. It is translated as CASSIQGAFLTEAFF.

The J gene is TRBJ2-5, the V gene TRBV28, with 10 bases aligning to TRBD1. Trimming removed 5 bases from V and 5 bases from J; junction bases left unmatched: 2. CDR3 length: 13 amino acids. Germline assignment: CDR1 MDHEN and CDR2 SYDVKM. CDR3 nucleotide sequence: TGTGCCAGCAGTACGGGACAGGGGGAGACCCAGTACTTC. Translating gives CASSTGQGETQYF.

V gene TRBV5-1 combines with J gene TRBJ1-1, with D hard to call. Germline V gene lookup returns CDR1 SGHRS and CDR2 YFSETQ. V gave up 0 bases and J gave up 1 base, with 7 bases separating them. CDR3 length equals 14 residues. The CDR3 DNA sequence: TGCGCCAGCAGCTTGGAGTCGGGGAACACTGAAGCTTTCTTT. Its protein product is CASSLESGNTEAFF.

This clone was seen a handful of times. The V call is TRBV9, the J call TRBJ1-2, with no clear D. Germline V CDR1 and CDR2: SGDLS, YYNGEE. The length of the CDR3 is 15 residues. V lost 4 bases and J lost 0, with 13 bases in between. The CDR3 reads CASSLDGRANYGYTF. In nucleotides, the CDR3 is TGTGCCAGCAGCCTTGACGGGAGAGCTAACTATGGCTACACCTTC.

The rearrangement joins TRBV7-3 to TRBJ2-1; D is possibly TRBD1 (6 bases). Trimming pared 5 bases from V and 3 bases from J, leaving 8 bases between. Germline CDR1 SGHTA, CDR2 FQGTGA. CDR3 length equals 13 residues. CDR3 protein: CASSPTGYNEQFF. For the CDR3, the DNA is TGTGCCAGCAGCCCGACAGGCTACAATGAGCAGTTCTTC.

This chain joins TRBV7-2 and TRBJ2-1, with TRBD2 matching 14 bases. CDR3 length equals 17 residues. Germline V CDR1 and CDR2: SGHTA, FQGNSA. V lost 3 bases, J lost 8 bases, and 9 bases stayed unmatched. The CDR3 nucleotides are TGTGCCAGCAGCTTCGGACTAGCGGGAGGAACGGCAGATGAGCAGTTCTTC. Protein: CASSFGLAGGTADEQFF.

This clone was seen more than once but under ten times. The V call is TRBV27, the J call TRBJ2-2, with 9 bases matching TRBD1. This CDR3 is built from 17 residues. Germline CDR1 is MNHEY and CDR2 is SMNVEV (reference sequence). The CDR3 region is CAYYLVGDRAPTGELFF. CDR3 coding DNA: TGTGCTTATTACCTCGTGGGGGACAGGGCCCCCACCGGGGAGCTGTTTTTT.

This clone was detected a few times. The rearrangement links TRBV9 to TRBJ1-1, with a tentative D call TRBD1 (6 bases). The V end was cut by 3 bases, the J end by 1 base, with 13 bases between. This CDR3 contains 15 residues. Germline CDR1 is SGDLS and CDR2 is YYNGEE. CDR3 amino acids: CASSGRTEQNTEAFF. The DNA for the CDR3 is TGTGCCAGCAGCGGCAGGACAGAACAGAACACTGAAGCTTTCTTT.

The chain carries TRBV4-2 and TRBJ2-5; 11 bases fit TRBD1. CDR3 size: 15 residues. From germline, CDR1 is LGHNA and CDR2 YNFKEQ. V trimming: 2 bases; J trimming: 4 bases; junction bases outside the gene matches: 3. CDR3 nucleotide sequence: TGTGCCAGCAGCCAAAAAGGGACAGGGGGAGAGACCCAGTACTTC. The encoded protein is CASSQKGTGGETQYF.

This clone was seen a handful of times. The V call is TRBV2, the J call TRBJ1-1, with D perhaps TRBD1 (6 bases). The CDR3 runs 12 residues. V shed 6 bases and J shed 3 bases, with 8 bases lying between them. Germline V gives CDR1 SNHLY, CDR2 FYNNEI. DNA of the CDR3: TGTGCCAGCAGGAGGACAGACACTGAAGCTTTCTTT. Translation: CASRRTDTEAFF.

The chain combines TRBV6-5 with TRBJ1-4; TRBD1 agrees at 7 bases. Germline lookup yields CDR1 MNHEY and CDR2 SVGAGI. Trimming took 6 bases from V and 3 from J; bases not matched to a gene: 4. The CDR3 totals 14 residues. CDR3 in DNA: TGTGCCAGCAGGTTACAGGGGCCTAATGAAAAACTGTTTTTT. It encodes CASRLQGPNEKLFF.

A single count supports this clone. The rearrangement joins TRBV7-2 to TRBJ2-7; D gene unclear. The germline V gene encodes CDR1 SGHTA and CDR2 FQGNSA. Trimming cost V 5 bases and J 3 bases, with 5 bases left between them. This CDR3 comprises 11 residues. CDR3: CASSNHYEQYF. Here the CDR3 DNA reads TGTGCCAGCAGCAATCACTACGAGCAGTACTTC.

This sequence joins TRBV27 and TRBJ2-7; possible D gene TRBD2, 7 bases. CDR3 size: 15 residues. The germline CDR1 and CDR2 sequences are MNHEY and SMNVEV (reference sequence). V dropped 3 bases and J dropped 1 base, with 13 bases sitting between them. The CDR3 spells CASSFRGGGSYEQYF. Written as DNA, the CDR3 is TGTGCCAGCAGTTTCCGGGGAGGGGGGTCCTACGAGCAGTACTTC.

Only one count was recorded for this clone. The chain couples TRBV4-1 to TRBJ2-1; 10 nucleotides match TRBD2. V lost 3 bases to trimming and J lost 4 bases; unmatched junction nucleotides: 6. The CDR3 contains 16 residues. Germline V gives CDR1 MGHRA, CDR2 YSYEKL. CDR3 region: CASSQTTSGIYNEQFF. CDR3 DNA: TGCGCCAGCAGCCAGACTACTAGCGGGATATACAATGAGCAGTTCTTC.

This chain uses TRBV9 with TRBJ1-6; D remains ambiguous. This CDR3 is 18 amino acids long. Between the trimmed V and J ends, which lost 5 bases and 0 bases, there was a span of 18 bases. Germline assignment: CDR1 SGDLS and CDR2 YYNGEE. The DNA for the CDR3 is TGTGCCAGCAGAAAGAGCTCGACCGGGAGCTCCTATAATTCACCCCTCCACTTT. Protein product: CASRKSSTGSSYNSPLHF.

The chain joins TRBV10-1 to TRBJ2-7, with 10 bases fitting TRBD1. Germline loops: CDR1 WNHNN, CDR2 SYGVQD (reference sequence). This CDR3 contains 14 residues. The ends lost 6 bases at V and 5 bases at J; junction bases unmatched: 7. The CDR3 protein is CASSSGTGANEQYF. DNA of the CDR3: TGCGCCAGCAGCTCCGGGACAGGGGCTAACGAGCAGTACTTC.

This clone has just a few counts. The chain carries TRBV4-3 and TRBJ2-7; D perhaps matches TRBD2 (6 bases). The germline CDR1 and CDR2 sequences are LGHNA and YSLEER. The CDR3 runs 16 residues. Trimming removed 2 bases from V and 2 bases from J, with 16 bases in between. The CDR3 loop reads CASSQLAGTGAYEQYF. The DNA for the CDR3 is TGCGCCAGCAGCCAATTGGCCGGGACTGGGGCCTACGAGCAGTACTTC.

The chain couples TRBV18 to TRBJ1-1; TRBD1 might be the D (5 bases). The CDR3 loop spans 13 amino acids. The germline V gene has CDR1 KGHSH and CDR2 LQKENI. V was clipped by 6 bases and J by 0 bases, with 8 bases between them. The CDR3 region has the DNA TGTGCCAGCTCGGGGCTGATGAACACTGAAGCTTTCTTT. Protein sequence: CASSGLMNTEAFF. The whole variable domain, remainder taken from reference TRBV18 and TRBJ1-1, is NAGVMQNPRHLVRRRGQEARLRCSPMKGHSHVYWYRQLPEEGLKFMVYLQKENIIDESGMPKERFSAEFPKEGPSILRIQQVVRGDSAAYFCASSGLMNTEAFFGQGTRLTVV.

This chain uses TRBV5-1 with TRBJ1-2; no definite D call. Germline CDR1 and CDR2: SGHRS and YFSETQ. V was trimmed by 1 base and J by 3 bases, leaving 10 bases between them. The CDR3 length is 14 residues. The CDR3 DNA reads TGCGCCAGCAGCTTGTCGGAGTTTGACTATGGCTACACCTTC. Protein sequence: CASSLSEFDYGYTF. Using reference TRBV5-1 and TRBJ1-2 for the parts outside the CDR3, the full variable domain is KAGVTQTPRYLIKTRGQQVTLSCSPISGHRSVSWYQQTPGQGLQFLFEYFSETQRNKGNFPGRFSGRQFSNSRSEMNVSTLELGDSALYLCASSLSEFDYGYTFGSGTRLTVV.

The table lists this clone with a count of one. The chain carries TRBV6-5 and TRBJ2-7; D is perhaps TRBD2 (6 bases). There are 15 residues in the CDR3. The V gene's germline CDR1 is MNHEY and CDR2 SVGAGI. V lost 4 bases and J lost 2, with 15 bases in between. For the CDR3, the DNA is TGTGCCAGCAGTTCCCTTAGCGGATCTGCCTACGAGCAGTACTTC. Amino acids: CASSSLSGSAYEQYF.